This record looks at one T cell receptor beta chain sequence and its context. Trimming took off 2 bases at V and 7 bases at J, with 9 bases between the two ends. The CDR3 loop spans 14 amino acids. Germline CDR1 reads LGHNA; CDR2 reads YNFKEQ. The sample originates from a study of blood T cell repertoires in COVID-19. Using immunoSEQ multiplex PCR, the repertoire was profiled, and TCRdb retains in-frame clones only, with some absent. The sample lists some 150,000 clones, around 91% seen once, with around 16% in the top ten. V and J are TRBV4-2 and TRBJ1-6, with a tentative D call TRBD1 (5 bases). Sequenced material: peripheral blood. The clonotype comes from a woman aged 40 to 50 with acute or convalescent COVID-19. CDR3 nucleotides: TGTGCCAGCAGCCAATTTAGGGGAAATTCACCCCTCCACTTT. This gives the protein CASSQFRGNSPLHF.